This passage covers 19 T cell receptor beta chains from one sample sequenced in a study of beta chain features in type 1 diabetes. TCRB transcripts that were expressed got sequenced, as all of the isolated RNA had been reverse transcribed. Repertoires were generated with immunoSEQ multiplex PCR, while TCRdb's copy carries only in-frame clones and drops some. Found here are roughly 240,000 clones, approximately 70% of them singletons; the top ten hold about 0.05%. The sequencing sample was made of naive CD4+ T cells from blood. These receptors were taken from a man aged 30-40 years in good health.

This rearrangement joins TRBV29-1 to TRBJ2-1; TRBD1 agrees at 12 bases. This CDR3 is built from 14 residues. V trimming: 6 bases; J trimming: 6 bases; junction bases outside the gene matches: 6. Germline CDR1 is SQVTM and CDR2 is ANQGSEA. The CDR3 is CSVTGTGGRNEQFF. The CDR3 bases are TGCAGCGTAACCGGGACAGGGGGCCGCAATGAGCAGTTCTTC.

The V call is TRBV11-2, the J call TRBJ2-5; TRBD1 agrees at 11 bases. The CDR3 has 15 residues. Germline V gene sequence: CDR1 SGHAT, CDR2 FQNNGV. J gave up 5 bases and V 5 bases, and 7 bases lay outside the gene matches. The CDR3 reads CASSRRTGGWETQYF. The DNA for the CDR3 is TGTGCCAGCAGCCGACGGACAGGGGGCTGGGAGACCCAGTACTTC. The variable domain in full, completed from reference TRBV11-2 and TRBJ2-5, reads EAGVAQSPRYKIIEKRQSVAFWCNPISGHATLYWYQQILGQGPKLLIQFQNNGVVDDSQLPKDRFSAERLKGVDSTLKIQPAKLEDSAVYLCASSRRTGGWETQYFGPGTRLLVL.

CDR3 nucleotides: TGCAGCGTTTCAAGGGGCGGTCGGCCTAGCACAGATACGCAGTATTTT. It yields the protein CSVSRGGRPSTDTQYF. V gene TRBV29-1 combines with J gene TRBJ2-3; perhaps TRBD1 as D (5 bases). Germline assignment: CDR1 SQVTM and CDR2 ANQGSEA. V was shortened by 5 bases and J by 0 bases, with 18 bases between the two germline ends. CDR3 size: 16 residues.

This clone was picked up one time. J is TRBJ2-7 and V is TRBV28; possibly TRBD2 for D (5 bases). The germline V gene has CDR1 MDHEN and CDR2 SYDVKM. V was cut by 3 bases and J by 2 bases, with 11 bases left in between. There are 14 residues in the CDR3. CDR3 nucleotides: TGTGCCAGCAGTTTTCCAGCGGCCCCCTACGAGCAGTACTTC. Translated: CASSFPAAPYEQYF.

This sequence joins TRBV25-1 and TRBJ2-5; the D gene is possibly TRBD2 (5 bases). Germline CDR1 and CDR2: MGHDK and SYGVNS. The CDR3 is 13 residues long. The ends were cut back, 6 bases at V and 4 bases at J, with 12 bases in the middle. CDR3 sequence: CASSGGLLETQYF. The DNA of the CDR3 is TGTGCCAGCAGCGGAGGACTTTTAGAGACCCAGTACTTC.

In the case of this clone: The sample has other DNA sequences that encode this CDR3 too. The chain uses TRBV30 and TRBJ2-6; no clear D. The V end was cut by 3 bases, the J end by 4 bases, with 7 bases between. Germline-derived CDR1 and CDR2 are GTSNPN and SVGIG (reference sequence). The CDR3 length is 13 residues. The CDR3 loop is CAWRGLGANVLTF. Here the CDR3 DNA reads TGTGCCTGGAGGGGTCTGGGGGCCAACGTCCTGACTTTC.

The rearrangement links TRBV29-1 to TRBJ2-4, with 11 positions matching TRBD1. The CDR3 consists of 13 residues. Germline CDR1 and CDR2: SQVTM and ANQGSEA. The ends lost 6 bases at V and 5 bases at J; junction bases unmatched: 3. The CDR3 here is CSVPGQGENIQYF. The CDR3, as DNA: TGCAGCGTACCGGGACAGGGGGAAAACATTCAGTACTTC.

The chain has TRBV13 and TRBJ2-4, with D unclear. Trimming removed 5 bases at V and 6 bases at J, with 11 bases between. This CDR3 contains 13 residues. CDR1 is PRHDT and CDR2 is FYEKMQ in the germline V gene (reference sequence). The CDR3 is CASSLELGNIQYF. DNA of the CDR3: TGTGCCAGCAGCCTTGAATTGGGAAACATTCAGTACTTC.

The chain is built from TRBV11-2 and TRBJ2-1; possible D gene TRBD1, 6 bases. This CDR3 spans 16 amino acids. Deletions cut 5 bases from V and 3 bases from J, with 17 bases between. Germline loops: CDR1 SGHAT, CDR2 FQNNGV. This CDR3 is CASSLRRPTGYNEQFF. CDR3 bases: TGTGCCAGCAGCCTCCGCCGACCGACAGGCTACAATGAGCAGTTCTTC.

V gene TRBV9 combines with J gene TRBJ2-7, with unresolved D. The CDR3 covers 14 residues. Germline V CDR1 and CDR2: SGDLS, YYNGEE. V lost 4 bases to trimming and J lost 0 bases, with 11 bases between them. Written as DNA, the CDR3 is TGTGCCAGCAGCCCCCCAGGCAGCTCCTACGAGCAGTACTTC. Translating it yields CASSPPGSSYEQYF.

The DNA for the CDR3 is TGTGCCAGCAGCCCCGTAGTGAACACCGGGGAGCTGTTTTTT. It translates to CASSPVVNTGELFF. The chain uses TRBV7-2 and TRBJ2-2, with no clear D. V gave up 5 bases and J gave up 1 base, with 8 bases separating them. The length of the CDR3 is 14 residues. The germline V gene has CDR1 SGHTA and CDR2 FQGNSA.

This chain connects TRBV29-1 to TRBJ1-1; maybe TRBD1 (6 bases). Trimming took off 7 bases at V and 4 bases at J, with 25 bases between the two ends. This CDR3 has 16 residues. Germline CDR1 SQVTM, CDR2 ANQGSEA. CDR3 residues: CSAGPPGAPTRTEAFF. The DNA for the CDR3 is TGCAGCGCTGGGCCGCCGGGGGCGCCGACCCGCACTGAAGCTTTCTTT.

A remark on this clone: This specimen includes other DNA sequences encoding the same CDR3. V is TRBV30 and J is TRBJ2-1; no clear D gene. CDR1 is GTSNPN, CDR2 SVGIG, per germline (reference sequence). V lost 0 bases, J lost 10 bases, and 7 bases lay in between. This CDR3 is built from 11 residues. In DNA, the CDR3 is TGTGCCTGGAGTGTAAGGGCAGAGCAGTTCTTC. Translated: CAWSVRAEQFF.

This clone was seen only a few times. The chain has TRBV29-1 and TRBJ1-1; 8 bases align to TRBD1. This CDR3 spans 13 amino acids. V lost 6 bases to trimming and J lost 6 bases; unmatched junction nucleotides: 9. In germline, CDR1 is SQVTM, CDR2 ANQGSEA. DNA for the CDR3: TGCAGCGTGGGCTCGGACAGGGCCCCTGAAGCTTTCTTT. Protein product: CSVGSDRAPEAFF. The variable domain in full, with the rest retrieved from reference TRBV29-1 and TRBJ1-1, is SAVISQKPSRDICQRGTSLTIQCQVDSQVTMMFWYRQQPGQSLTLIATANQGSEATYESGFVIDKFPISRPNLTFSTLTVSNMSPEDSSIYLCSVGSDRAPEAFFGQGTRLTVV.

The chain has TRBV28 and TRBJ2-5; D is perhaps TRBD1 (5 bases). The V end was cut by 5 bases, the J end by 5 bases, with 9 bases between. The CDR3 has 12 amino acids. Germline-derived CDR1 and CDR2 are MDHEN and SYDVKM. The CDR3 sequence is CASSETVETQYF. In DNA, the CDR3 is TGTGCCAGCAGTGAGACAGTCGAGACCCAGTACTTC.

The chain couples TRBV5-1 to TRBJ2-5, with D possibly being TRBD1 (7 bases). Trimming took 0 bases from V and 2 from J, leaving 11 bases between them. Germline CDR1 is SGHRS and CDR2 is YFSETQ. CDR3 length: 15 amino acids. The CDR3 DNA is TGCGCCAGCAGCTTGGTCCCAGGGGGGCAAGAGACCCAGTACTTC. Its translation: CASSLVPGGQETQYF.

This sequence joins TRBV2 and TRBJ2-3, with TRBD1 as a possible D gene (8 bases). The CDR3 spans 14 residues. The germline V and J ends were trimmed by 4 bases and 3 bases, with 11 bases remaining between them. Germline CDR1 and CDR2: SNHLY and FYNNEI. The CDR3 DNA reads TGTGCCAGCAGTGTACAGGGGGGGACAGATACGCAGTATTTT. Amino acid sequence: CASSVQGGTDTQYF.

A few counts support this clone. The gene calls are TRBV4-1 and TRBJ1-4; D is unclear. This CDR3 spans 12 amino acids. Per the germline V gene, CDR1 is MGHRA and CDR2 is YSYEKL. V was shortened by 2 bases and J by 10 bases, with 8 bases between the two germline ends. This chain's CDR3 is CASSQMWPKLFF. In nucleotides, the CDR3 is TGCGCCAGCAGCCAAATGTGGCCAAAACTGTTTTTT.

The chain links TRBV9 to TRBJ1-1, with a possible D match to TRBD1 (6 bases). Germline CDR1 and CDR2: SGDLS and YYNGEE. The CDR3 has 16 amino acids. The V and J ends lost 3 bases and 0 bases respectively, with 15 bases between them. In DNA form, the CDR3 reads TGTGCCAGCAGCGCTTGGGACATCAGAATGAACACTGAAGCTTTCTTT. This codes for CASSAWDIRMNTEAFF.